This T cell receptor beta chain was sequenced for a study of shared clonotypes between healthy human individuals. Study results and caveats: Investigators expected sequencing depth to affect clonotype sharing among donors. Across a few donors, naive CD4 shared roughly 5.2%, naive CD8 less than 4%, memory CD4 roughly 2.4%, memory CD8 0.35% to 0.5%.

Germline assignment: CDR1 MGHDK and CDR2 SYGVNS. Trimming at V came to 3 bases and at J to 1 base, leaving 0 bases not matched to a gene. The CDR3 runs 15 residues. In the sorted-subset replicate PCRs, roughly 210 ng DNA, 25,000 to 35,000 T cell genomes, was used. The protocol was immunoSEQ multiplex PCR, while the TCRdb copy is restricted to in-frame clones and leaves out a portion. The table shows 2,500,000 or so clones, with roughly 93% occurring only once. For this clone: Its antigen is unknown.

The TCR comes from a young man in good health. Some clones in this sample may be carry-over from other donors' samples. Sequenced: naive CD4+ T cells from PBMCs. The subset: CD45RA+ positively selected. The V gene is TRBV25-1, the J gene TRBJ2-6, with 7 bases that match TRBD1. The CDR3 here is CASSETGSGANVLTF. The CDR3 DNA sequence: TGTGCCAGCAGTGAGACAGGGTCTGGGGCCAACGTCCTGACTTTC.